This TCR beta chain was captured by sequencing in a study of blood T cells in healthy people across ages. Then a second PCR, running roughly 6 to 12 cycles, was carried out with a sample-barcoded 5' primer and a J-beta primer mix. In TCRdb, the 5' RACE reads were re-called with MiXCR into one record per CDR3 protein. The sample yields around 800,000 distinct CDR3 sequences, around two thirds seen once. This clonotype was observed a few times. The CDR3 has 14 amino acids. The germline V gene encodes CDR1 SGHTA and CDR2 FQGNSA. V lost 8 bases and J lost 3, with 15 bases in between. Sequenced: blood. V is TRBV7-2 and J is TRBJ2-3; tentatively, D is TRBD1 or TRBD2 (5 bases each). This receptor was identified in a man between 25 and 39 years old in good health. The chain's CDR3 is CASQPGPITDTQYF. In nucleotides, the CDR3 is TGTGCCAGCCAGCCGGGACCTATAACAGATACGCAGTATTTT.